This TCR beta chain was found in a study of cytomegalovirus exposure and HLA in healthy donors (dated by TCRdb to about 2017). General notes on the study: According to an earlier analysis of a few hundred of the donors, about 190 million T cells yielded roughly 100 million unique TCR beta sequences and less than 300 Gb of sequence data. Rather than using new phenotypic data, the later analysis identified candidate immune exposures from TCR beta sequences and from how often those sequences occurred across donors. Among the roughly 410 genotyped donors, approximately 76% belonged to the genetic ancestry cluster associated with self-reported Caucasian donors. The study profiled the T cell repertoires of 500 to 800 subjects by immunosequencing and related them to cytomegalovirus serostatus. The study aimed to test whether signatures of past pathogen exposure could be identified by cataloging public T cell receptors. Because of strong linkage in the cohort, four to six DR-DQ haplotypes were treated as single units for association and clustering. Every repertoire in the discovery cohort had been generated on one and the same sequencing platform. An early release that covered 640 HLA-typed donors contained about 300 gigabases of sequencing data and 70 million to 100 million unique TCR sequences. The number of typed donors differed by locus: about 620-640 for A, B, C, DRB1 and DQB1; 522 for DQA1; approximately 600 for DPA1; and roughly 450 for DPB1. A separate validation cohort of 90 to 150 different subjects was used in addition to the roughly 620-subject first cohort. In a later analysis, previously published TCR beta repertoires from some 640 donors were re-analyzed and high-resolution HLA genotyping was added so that TCR occurrence patterns could be studied. In a later genetic analysis, genome-wide SNP genotypes for about 55% of the 666 donors were used, and that subset was treated as a discovery cohort. Alongside the repertoire data, information on donor age, sex, ethnicity and CMV serostatus was compiled. To predict cytomegalovirus infection status, the study brought together high-throughput TCR immunosequencing, statistical association of individual TCRs with disease status, and machine learning. Among 398 genotyped donors of the cohort, an average of about 240,000 unique TCR beta nucleotide sequences were sequenced per donor, roughly a sixth of them non-productive. An earlier analysis of more than 450 of the donors used high-throughput TCR beta sequencing to judge whether each TCR beta V gene segment behaved as functional or pseudogenic. HLA typing included class I and class II loci at four-digit resolution.

Results and caveats for the whole study, not just this receptor: Linkage disequilibrium might explain the correlated functional status among segregating V segments, but an unknown experimental factor could not be ruled out. In both the original and validation cohorts, the classifier was reported to diagnose cytomegalovirus status with high specificity and sensitivity. A later analysis reported that several top co-occurrence clusters appeared linked to parvovirus B19, influenza, CMV and Epstein-Barr virus. In a later analysis, HLA-associated TCR beta chains were found to be more clonally expanded and to have lower generation probabilities than equally common non-associated chains. A few of the identified cytomegalovirus-associated TCR beta chains were confirmed in vitro to be specific for cytomegalovirus antigens. The study gave a list of some 150 TCR beta chains associated with cytomegalovirus. At a false discovery rate of 0.05, a later analysis linked roughly 17,000 TCR beta sequences to specific HLA alleles. Some IMGT-functional V segments, including TRBV6-2 and TRBV6-3, could not be told apart with the 87-base-pair reads, so those segments were excluded. A later analysis found that most CMV-associated TCR beta chains appeared HLA-restricted, with HLA associations seemingly driven largely by CMV exposure. A cluster of highly shared sequence variants was judged likely to represent a technical artifact of the sequencing pipeline. The only immune exposure information available for the cohort was CMV serostatus. HLA typing was unavailable for some donors at each locus, so association tests used only the typed subset. Roughly uniform sequencing depth across donors was assumed in presence/absence analyses, although this assumption may not hold. In an earlier analysis of about 540 of the donors, most TCR beta V segments were observed in productive rearrangements about 90% or about 30% of the time, broadly matching IMGT annotations. While some public TCRs were present in many individuals, most TCR sequences turned up only very rarely across donors. A further reported finding was that TCR beta sequences accurately predicted the HLA-A and HLA-B alleles for most subjects in the first cohort. Strong co-occurrence of HLA alleles, especially DR and DQ, made assigning TCR associations to individual alleles difficult. According to the authors, the approach could potentially be generalized to other disease states and immunological phenotypes. In a later genetic analysis, a missense DCLRE1C variant was associated with V-gene and J-gene trimming of TCR beta chains, and the association was replicated in an independent cohort. According to a later genetic analysis, donors in an Asian-associated ancestry cluster had fewer N-insertions in productive TCRs than the approximately 650-donor mean. Only TCR beta chains were sequenced in this cohort, and the absence of alpha or paired-chain data limited detectable features. The earlier analysis of some 560 of the donors excluded some 15 rarely observed V segments, including chromosome 9 orphons, because counts were too low. In a later analysis, TCR association rates were found to vary across HLA loci, with the most associated TCRs seen for DRB1 alleles and the fewest for HLA-C alleles.

From a lookup of the germline V gene, CDR1 and CDR2 are SGHRS and YFSETQ. The CDR3 goes from the cysteine to the phenylalanine over 13 residues. Only the CDR3 region is kept as DNA, spanning 39 bases read in frame from base 1. Trimming leaves V shorter by 1 base and J shorter by 8 bases, with the junction holding 5 bases beyond the gene matches. The cohort comprised under 700 healthy bone marrow donors. At the time of sampling, every cohort member was nominally healthy, though immune exposures that went unrecorded were likely present. The donor was CMV seronegative and was included in the group of over 300 seronegative cohort members. Each donor provided a peripheral blood sample, and peripheral blood mononuclear cells were used for TCR beta sequencing. Genomic DNA was extracted from the blood cell samples with the Qiagen DNeasy Blood Extraction Kit. The library was made by the immunoSEQ multiplex PCR assay. The multiplex PCR relied on a mix of 60 forward primers for TCR Vbeta segments and 13 reverse primers for TCR Jbeta segments. Amplification of the CDR3 region of rearranged TCR beta genes was performed with a multiplex PCR assay on genomic DNA. Amplified TCR beta libraries were sequenced as 87-base-pair reads on the Illumina HiSeq System. Per the source publication's procedure: A later analysis counted tens of millions of unique TCR beta chains across the 700 or so repertoires, and roughly 10 million of these chains were shared by at least two donors. Raw reads were error-corrected and collapsed into unique sequences by a nearest-neighbor algorithm in which closely related sequences were merged to remove PCR and sequencing errors. V, D and J gene segments were assigned by aligning CDR3 sequences to IMGT reference sequences. Each retained sequence needed at least a six-nucleotide match to both a V gene segment and a J gene segment. A rearrangement was called productive if the CDR3 had no stop codons and remained in frame with V and J, and every other rearrangement was called non-productive. CDR3 was defined according to IMGT convention as the region running from the second conserved V-encoded cysteine to the conserved J-encoded phenylalanine. The earlier analysis of 450 to 750 of the donors excluded any sequence lacking an unambiguous match to a single V gene segment. An earlier analysis of fewer than 650 of the donors classified V segments as functional when productive rearrangements were above 56.7% and as segregating when the standard deviation between donors was above 5%. A statistical classification framework was built to diagnose cytomegalovirus status from the catalog of TCR beta chain sequences. In a later analysis, V and J genes were assigned by comparing TCR nucleotide sequences against IMGT/GENE-DB human TR gene sequences. The TCRdist pipeline was used in a later analysis to assign CDR3 sequences and most-parsimonious VDJ recombination scenarios. In a later analysis, each TCR beta chain was defined by its CDR3 amino acid sequence together with its V-gene family, and reads lacking a unique V-gene family were excluded. A later analysis removed 500 to 650 highly shared, low-generation-probability nucleotide sequences to deal with suspected cross-contamination and a sequencing artifact. For each public chain, a later analysis derived a clonal expansion index from normalized ranks of inferred template counts within each repertoire. In a later analysis, generation probabilities were computed using a VDJ recombination model fitted to out-of-frame rearrangements, and the results were checked against IGoR. In a later analysis, hypergeometric tests were used to score TCR-TCR, TCR-HLA and TCR-CMV co-occurrence, with a repertoire-size bias correction applied to TCR pairs. A later analysis estimated false discovery rates by permuting HLA or CMV assignments 20 times. In a later analysis, co-occurring TCRs were grouped using DBSCAN, and TCRdist sequence similarity was added for clustering within HLA-allele-positive subsets. For co-occurrence clustering, repertoires with fewer than 30,000 or more than 120,000 public chains were excluded, along with four to six repertoires with anomalous nucleotide sharing. Entries here come from immuneACCESS through TCRdb and include only in-frame sequences with V and J called. Some clones fail to appear in such tables; in the studies checked, an unresolved V gene covers under half of the shortfall, and the cause of the remainder is unknown. The DNA was the basis for D and trimming; V, J and clone size are from that table. Recorded for this sample are over 100,000 clones; 80% of them occurred a single time. Under 2.5% of the sample is held by the ten biggest clonotypes.

Concerning this clone: Which antigen it targets is not known. Per-nucleotide qualities are absent, and no much larger clonotype sits a single base away.

The sequence links TRBV5-1 to TRBJ1-2, with 7 central nucleotides matching TRBD1. The sample taken for sequencing was PBMCs. The TCR originated in a man in his thirties or forties in good health and CMV-seronegative. Here is the DNA: TGCGCCAGCAGCTTGATGCAGGGGGGCGGCTACACCTTC. Translated, this is CASSLMQGGGYTF.